A selection of T cell receptor beta chains follows, all from one sample in a study of OX40 agonist ivuxolimab in advanced cancers. Using immunoSEQ multiplex PCR, the repertoire was profiled, and TCRdb retains in-frame clones only, with some absent. The sample includes roughly 100,000 clones, 90% of them seen just once. The specimen comprised CD4+ or CD8+ T cells sorted from blood, sampled in a trial of the OX40 agonist ivuxolimab. The receptors derive from an adult with an advanced solid tumor such as melanoma, head and neck, liver or kidney cancer. The CDR3 runs from the conserved cysteine through the conserved F or W. Each record gives: J gene, D gene, clone size, V gene, CDR3 DNA, CDR3 protein. A D gene is named only where the DNA matches it firmly. Clone size is given for some rows only: seen once, a few or many times, or a class if the clone is expanded.

J gene: TRBJ2-7
D gene: .
clone size: .
V gene: TRBV10-3
CDR3 DNA: TGTGCCATGGGGGGCGGGAGAGGGTACGAGCAGTACTTC
CDR3 protein: CAMGGGRGYEQYF

J gene: TRBJ2-7
D gene: .
clone size: .
V gene: TRBV5-4
CDR3 DNA: TGTGCCAGCAGCGCCACAGGGCCCTACGAGCAGTACTTC
CDR3 protein: CASSATGPYEQYF

J gene: TRBJ2-1
D gene: TRBD2
clone size: .
V gene: TRBV28
CDR3 DNA: TGTGCCAGCAGTAACATAGCGGGAGCGGACAATGAGCAGTTCTTC
CDR3 protein: CASSNIAGADNEQFF

J gene: TRBJ1-1
D gene: .
clone size: .
V gene: TRBV20-1
CDR3 DNA: TGCAGTGCTGCAGGGCCCGGTAGGGCTTTCTTT
CDR3 protein: CSAAGPGRAFF

J gene: TRBJ2-2
D gene: .
clone size: .
V gene: TRBV28
CDR3 DNA: TGTGCCAGCAGTACTCGAACAGGGACCACCGGGGAGCTGTTTTTT
CDR3 protein: CASSTRTGTTGELFF

J gene: TRBJ2-7
D gene: TRBD2
clone size: .
V gene: TRBV7-3
CDR3 DNA: TGTGCCAGCAGCCTCGGACTAGCGGGGCCCTACGAGCAGTACTTC
CDR3 protein: CASSLGLAGPYEQYF

J gene: TRBJ2-7
D gene: .
clone size: .
V gene: TRBV5-1
CDR3 DNA: TGCGCCAGCAGCTTGGGACAGGCCTACGGGCAGTACTTC
CDR3 protein: CASSLGQAYGQYF

J gene: TRBJ2-7
D gene: TRBD2
clone size: .
V gene: TRBV5-1
CDR3 DNA: TGCGCCAGCAGCTGGGGGACTAGCGGGAGTTACGAGCAGTACTTC
CDR3 protein: CASSWGTSGSYEQYF

J gene: TRBJ2-5
D gene: .
clone size: once
V gene: TRBV9
CDR3 DNA: TGTGCCAGCAGCGTAGGGGTGGGGGGTCAAGAGACCCAGTACTTC
CDR3 protein: CASSVGVGGQETQYF

J gene: TRBJ1-2
D gene: TRBD1
clone size: .
V gene: TRBV4-3
CDR3 DNA: TGCGCCAGCAGCCAAGGCCCGCCGACGGGACAGGGGGCAATTTATGGCTACACCTTC
CDR3 protein: CASSQGPPTGQGAIYGYTF

J gene: TRBJ1-2
D gene: .
clone size: .
V gene: TRBV18
CDR3 DNA: TGTGCCAGCTCACCCCCGACGTTCAGCCGTAACTATTCGAGCTCAATCCCCATCTATGGCTACACCTTC
CDR3 protein: CASSPPTFSRNYSSSIPIYGYTF

J gene: TRBJ1-2
D gene: .
clone size: .
V gene: TRBV2
CDR3 DNA: TGTGCCAGCAGGGGTGAACAGACCCGGGACTATGGCTACACCTTC
CDR3 protein: CASRGEQTRDYGYTF

J gene: TRBJ1-3
D gene: TRBD1
clone size: once
V gene: TRBV5-5
CDR3 DNA: TGTGCCAGCAGCTTGGAGGGGGCAGGGATTGGGAACACCATATATTTT
CDR3 protein: CASSLEGAGIGNTIYF

J gene: TRBJ2-3
D gene: .
clone size: .
V gene: TRBV5-1
CDR3 DNA: TGCGCCAGCAGCTTGAAGGGAGAAAGCACAGATACGCAGTATTTT
CDR3 protein: CASSLKGESTDTQYF

J gene: TRBJ2-3
D gene: .
clone size: .
V gene: TRBV4-2
CDR3 DNA: TGTGCCAGCAGCGAGGACTCAAGCGGGTTTGCGCAGTATTTT
CDR3 protein: CASSEDSSGFAQYF

J gene: TRBJ1-1
D gene: .
clone size: .
V gene: TRBV30
CDR3 DNA: TGTGCCTGGACAAATCGGTACGGGAACACTGAAGCTTTCTTT
CDR3 protein: CAWTNRYGNTEAFF

J gene: TRBJ2-7
D gene: .
clone size: .
V gene: TRBV7-2
CDR3 DNA: TGTGCCAGCAGCGCGACAAAAAACTACGAGCAGTACTTC
CDR3 protein: CASSATKNYEQYF

J gene: TRBJ2-7
D gene: TRBD2
clone size: .
V gene: TRBV6-5
CDR3 DNA: TGTGCCAGCAGGCGTCTAGCGGGAGCCAACGAGCAGTACTTC
CDR3 protein: CASRRLAGANEQYF

J gene: TRBJ2-7
D gene: TRBD2
clone size: .
V gene: TRBV29-1
CDR3 DNA: TGCAGCGTTGGGGGGACTAGCGGGGAACTCTACGAGCAGTACTTC
CDR3 protein: CSVGGTSGELYEQYF

J gene: TRBJ2-1
D gene: TRBD2
clone size: once
V gene: TRBV28
CDR3 DNA: TGTGCCAGCAGTCAGGGACTAGCGGGAGGGCCTCGAAATGAGCAGTTCTTC
CDR3 protein: CASSQGLAGGPRNEQFF

J gene: TRBJ2-7
D gene: .
clone size: .
V gene: TRBV7-2
CDR3 DNA: TGTGCCAGCAGCACTGACTCGACTCTTGCCTACGAGCAGTACTTC
CDR3 protein: CASSTDSTLAYEQYF

J gene: TRBJ2-1
D gene: TRBD2
clone size: once
V gene: TRBV2
CDR3 DNA: TGTGCCAGCAATGACCTAGCGGGATCCTACAATGAGCAGTTCTTC
CDR3 protein: CASNDLAGSYNEQFF

J gene: TRBJ2-7
D gene: TRBD2
clone size: .
V gene: TRBV30
CDR3 DNA: TGTGCCTGGAGTGTACAACTAGCGGGAGGCGAGCAGTACTTC
CDR3 protein: CAWSVQLAGGEQYF

J gene: TRBJ2-2
D gene: .
clone size: few
V gene: TRBV10-3
CDR3 DNA: TGTGCCATCAGTGAAACGGTTCCGAACACCGGGGAGCTGTTTTTT
CDR3 protein: CAISETVPNTGELFF

J gene: TRBJ2-2
D gene: TRBD2
clone size: once
V gene: TRBV7-9
CDR3 DNA: TGTGCCAGCAGCCCCCCGACTAGCGGGAACCCGAACACCGGGGAGCTGTTTTTT
CDR3 protein: CASSPPTSGNPNTGELFF

J gene: TRBJ2-1
D gene: .
clone size: .
V gene: TRBV9
CDR3 DNA: TGTGCCAGCAGCCCCCGGGCTACCTACAATGAGCAGTTCTTC
CDR3 protein: CASSPRATYNEQFF

J gene: TRBJ2-5
D gene: TRBD1
clone size: .
V gene: TRBV5-4
CDR3 DNA: TGTGCCAGCAGCCCGGACAGGGGGGTCCAAGAGACCCAGTACTTC
CDR3 protein: CASSPDRGVQETQYF

J gene: TRBJ1-2
D gene: TRBD1
clone size: .
V gene: TRBV4-2
CDR3 DNA: TGTGCCAGCAGCCAAGAGGGACAGGGGATAAATAACTATGGCTACACCTTC
CDR3 protein: CASSQEGQGINNYGYTF

J gene: TRBJ2-1
D gene: .
clone size: .
V gene: TRBV7-9
CDR3 DNA: TGTGCCAGCACCCAGGGCGCGAGCTCCTACAATGAGCAGTTCTTC
CDR3 protein: CASTQGASSYNEQFF

J gene: TRBJ1-3
D gene: .
clone size: .
V gene: TRBV5-1
CDR3 DNA: TGCGCCAGCAGCTTGGTAGGGCCCGACTCTGGAAACACCATATATTTT
CDR3 protein: CASSLVGPDSGNTIYF

J gene: TRBJ2-7
D gene: TRBD1
clone size: .
V gene: TRBV7-2
CDR3 DNA: TGTGCCAGCAGCTCGAGGGGGACAGGAACCTACGAGCAGTACTTC
CDR3 protein: CASSSRGTGTYEQYF

J gene: TRBJ2-7
D gene: .
clone size: .
V gene: TRBV5-4
CDR3 DNA: TGTGCCAGCAGCCATAGCGGCCCCCGCTACGAGCAGTACTTC
CDR3 protein: CASSHSGPRYEQYF

J gene: TRBJ2-5
D gene: .
clone size: .
V gene: TRBV5-6
CDR3 DNA: TGTGCCAGCAGCCGGGACGGGTCAGGGACCCAGTACTTC
CDR3 protein: CASSRDGSGTQYF

J gene: TRBJ2-1
D gene: .
clone size: .
V gene: TRBV7-9
CDR3 DNA: TGTGCCAGCAGTCAGGGAGGGGGCGGAGTGGTGTTAAATGAGCAGTTCTTC
CDR3 protein: CASSQGGGGVVLNEQFF

J gene: TRBJ1-4
D gene: TRBD1
clone size: .
V gene: TRBV18
CDR3 DNA: TGTGCCAGCTCAGAAAACCAGGGGGCGGTACTTGAAAAACTGTTTTTT
CDR3 protein: CASSENQGAVLEKLFF

J gene: TRBJ2-1
D gene: TRBD1
clone size: .
V gene: TRBV5-1
CDR3 DNA: TGCGCCAGCAGCTTGGGAACAGGGGGCCGGGGGCAGTTCTTC
CDR3 protein: CASSLGTGGRGQFF

J gene: TRBJ2-7
D gene: TRBD2
clone size: .
V gene: TRBV4-3
CDR3 DNA: TGCGCCAGCAGCCAAGATCAGTCACTAGCGGGAGGTCGTCAGTACTTC
CDR3 protein: CASSQDQSLAGGRQYF

J gene: TRBJ1-3
D gene: .
clone size: once
V gene: TRBV6-1
CDR3 DNA: TGTGCCAGCAGCCGAGGGAGGTCGTCTGGAAACACCATATATTTT
CDR3 protein: CASSRGRSSGNTIYF

J gene: TRBJ2-2
D gene: TRBD2
clone size: few
V gene: TRBV30
CDR3 DNA: TGTGCCTGGAGGGCGGGACTAGCGGGATCCGGGGAGCTGTTTTTT
CDR3 protein: CAWRAGLAGSGELFF

J gene: TRBJ2-4
D gene: TRBD1
clone size: .
V gene: TRBV7-2
CDR3 DNA: TGTGCCAGCAGCTTAGGGACAGGGGTTGGAGCCAAAAACATTCAGTACTTC
CDR3 protein: CASSLGTGVGAKNIQYF

J gene: TRBJ1-5
D gene: .
clone size: .
V gene: TRBV29-1
CDR3 DNA: TGCAGCGTTGGCCGCGGGAGAAAGGACCAGCCCCAGCATTTT
CDR3 protein: CSVGRGRKDQPQHF

J gene: TRBJ2-1
D gene: .
clone size: .
V gene: TRBV21-1
CDR3 DNA: TGTGCCAGCAGCAAAGTTTCCCCCTGGACAGCAGACAATGAGCAGTTCTTC
CDR3 protein: CASSKVSPWTADNEQFF

J gene: TRBJ2-7
D gene: .
clone size: .
V gene: TRBV4-2
CDR3 DNA: TGTGCCAGCAGCCAAGATCGGGATAGAACCCCCTACGAGCAGTACTTC
CDR3 protein: CASSQDRDRTPYEQYF

J gene: TRBJ2-5
D gene: .
clone size: .
V gene: TRBV6-6
CDR3 DNA: TGTGCCAGCAGTTACCCGGGCGGGGGCGAGACCCAGTACTTC
CDR3 protein: CASSYPGGGETQYF

J gene: TRBJ2-1
D gene: TRBD2
clone size: .
V gene: TRBV27
CDR3 DNA: TGTGCCAGCAGGACTAGCGGGAGATGGAGTGAGCAGTTCTTC
CDR3 protein: CASRTSGRWSEQFF

J gene: TRBJ1-2
D gene: .
clone size: .
V gene: TRBV25-1
CDR3 DNA: TGTGCCAGCAGTGAATTGTTTGGGGGGGATGGTGGTGGCTACACCTTC
CDR3 protein: CASSELFGGDGGGYTF